This TCR beta chain was recorded in a study of T cell responses to AZD1222 COVID-19 vaccine. Whole-study findings and limits: Clonal diversity was possibly underestimated, and white British individuals and females predominated among donors. Receipt of two AZD1222 doses was followed by a rise in Spike-specific TCR breadth and depth.

A word on this clone: The antigen is undetermined.

The germline CDR1 and CDR2 sequences are SGHRS and YFSETQ. The CDR3 runs 16 residues. V gave up 4 bases and J gave up 1 base; unmatched junction bases: 8. Profiled with immunoSEQ multiplex PCR; TCRdb holds only in-frame clones, not every one. The sample lists tens of thousands of clones; 80% to 90% were seen once. The V gene is TRBV5-1, the J gene TRBJ1-1, with 9 bases fitting TRBD1. The receptor was isolated from an adult who received the AZD1222 COVID-19 vaccine. The sequenced sample was peripheral blood, obtained 28 days after the second AZD1222 dose. CDR3 loop: CASSTGQGLKNTEAFF. CDR3 in DNA: TGCGCCAGCAGCACAGGACAGGGGCTCAAGAACACTGAAGCTTTCTTT. Supplemented by reference TRBV5-1 and TRBJ1-1, the full variable domain reads KAGVTQTPRYLIKTRGQQVTLSCSPISGHRSVSWYQQTPGQGLQFLFEYFSETQRNKGNFPGRFSGRQFSNSRSEMNVSTLELGDSALYLCASSTGQGLKNTEAFFGQGTRLTVV.